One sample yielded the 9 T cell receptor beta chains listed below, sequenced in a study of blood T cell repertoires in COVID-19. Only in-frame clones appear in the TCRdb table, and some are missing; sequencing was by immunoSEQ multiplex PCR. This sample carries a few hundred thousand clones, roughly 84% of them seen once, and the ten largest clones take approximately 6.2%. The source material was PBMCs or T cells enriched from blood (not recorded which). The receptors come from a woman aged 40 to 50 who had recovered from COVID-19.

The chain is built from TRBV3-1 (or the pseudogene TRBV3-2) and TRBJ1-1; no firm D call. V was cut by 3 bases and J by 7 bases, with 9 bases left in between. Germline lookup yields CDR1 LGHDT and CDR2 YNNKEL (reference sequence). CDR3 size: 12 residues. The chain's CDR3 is CASSHFGGEAFF. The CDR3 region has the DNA TGTGCCAGCAGCCATTTTGGCGGTGAAGCTTTCTTT.

CDR3 in amino acids: CASSFPSGGEQFF. The DNA for the CDR3 is TGTGCCAGCAGTTTCCCATCCGGCGGTGAGCAGTTCTTC. The chain carries TRBV6-6 and TRBJ2-1; D gene ambiguous. Trimming pared 4 bases from V and 9 bases from J, leaving 13 bases between. CDR3 length: 13 residues. Germline V gene lookup returns CDR1 MNHNY and CDR2 SVGAGI (reference sequence).

The CDR3 loop is CASSYGLAEGGQETQYF. The DNA of the CDR3 is TGTGCCAGCAGTTATGGACTAGCGGAGGGAGGCCAAGAGACCCAGTACTTC. The V and J genes are TRBV27 and TRBJ2-5; 10 bases match TRBD2. V lost 4 bases, J lost 1 base, and 9 bases stayed unmatched. The CDR3 length is 17 residues. Germline loops: CDR1 MNHEY, CDR2 SMNVEV (reference sequence).

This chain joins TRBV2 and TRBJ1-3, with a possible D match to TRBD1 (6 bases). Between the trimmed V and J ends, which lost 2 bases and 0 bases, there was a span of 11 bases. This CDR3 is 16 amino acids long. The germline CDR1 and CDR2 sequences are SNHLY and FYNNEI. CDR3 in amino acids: CASSEQGSGSGNTIYF. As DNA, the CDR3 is TGTGCCAGCAGTGAACAGGGGTCCGGCTCTGGAAACACCATATATTTT.

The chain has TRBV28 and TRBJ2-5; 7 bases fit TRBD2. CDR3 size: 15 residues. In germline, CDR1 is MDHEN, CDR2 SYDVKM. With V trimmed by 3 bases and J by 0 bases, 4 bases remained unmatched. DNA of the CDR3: TGTGCCAGCAGTTTTCGGGACTATCACCAAGAGACCCAGTACTTC. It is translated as CASSFRDYHQETQYF.

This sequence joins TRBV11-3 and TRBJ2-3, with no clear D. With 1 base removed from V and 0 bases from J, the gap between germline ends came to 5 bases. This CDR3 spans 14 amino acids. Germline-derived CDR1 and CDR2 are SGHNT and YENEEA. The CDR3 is CASSLAPSTDTQYF. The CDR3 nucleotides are TGTGCCAGCAGCTTAGCTCCTAGCACAGATACGCAGTATTTT.

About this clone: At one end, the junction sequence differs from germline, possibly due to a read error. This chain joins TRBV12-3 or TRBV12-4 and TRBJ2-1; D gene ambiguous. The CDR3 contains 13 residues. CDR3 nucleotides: TGTGCCAGCAGCCCCGTCCGGTACAGTGAGCAGTTCTTC. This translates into CASSPVRYSEQFF.

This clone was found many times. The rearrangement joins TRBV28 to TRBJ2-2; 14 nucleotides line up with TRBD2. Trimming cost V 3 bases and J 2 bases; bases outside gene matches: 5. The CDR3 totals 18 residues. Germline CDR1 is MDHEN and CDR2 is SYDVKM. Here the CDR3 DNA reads TGTGCCAGCAGTTTGGGGACTAGCGGGAGCCGAAACACCGGGGAGCTGTTTTTT. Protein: CASSLGTSGSRNTGELFF.

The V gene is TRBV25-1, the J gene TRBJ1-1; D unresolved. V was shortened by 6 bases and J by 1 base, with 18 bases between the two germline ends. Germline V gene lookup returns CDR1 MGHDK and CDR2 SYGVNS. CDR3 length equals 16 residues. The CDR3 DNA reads TGTGCCAGCAGCATATCGAGTGCTTTAAGGAACACTGAAGCTTTCTTT. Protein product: CASSISSALRNTEAFF.